This TCR beta chain was retrieved from a study of blood T cell repertoires in COVID-19. The assay was immunoSEQ multiplex PCR, and TCRdb's table has in-frame clones only and misses some. The sample yields 120,000 to 150,000 clones, 87% seen once. Trimming took 6 bases from V and 9 from J, leaving 15 bases between them. This CDR3 comprises 14 residues. CDR1 is LNHDA, CDR2 SQIVND, per germline (reference sequence). The specimen was peripheral blood. V is TRBV19 and J is TRBJ1-6; possibly TRBD1 for D (5 bases). The TCR sequence derives from a woman between 50 and 59 years old with active or convalescent COVID-19. CDR3 amino acids: CASSTQGSGSPLHF. In DNA, the CDR3 is TGTGCCAGTAGCACCCAGGGAAGTGGTTCACCCCTCCACTTT.